The 15 T cell receptor beta chains in this list originate from one sample, sequenced in a study of shared clonotypes between healthy human individuals. Using immunoSEQ multiplex PCR, the repertoire was profiled, and TCRdb retains in-frame clones only, with some absent. The sample shows about 2.4 million clones, more than 90% of them seen only once. Material for sequencing was naive CD4+ T cells sorted from blood. The subset was: CD45RA+ positively selected. The receptors derive from a man aged 18 to 35 in good health.

This clone was seen more than once but under ten times. The same CDR3 arises from other DNA sequences in this sample as well. V is TRBV15 and J is TRBJ1-5; D is ambiguous. Germline CDR1 reads LNHNV; CDR2 reads YYDKDF (reference sequence). CDR3 size: 14 residues. Deletions cut 0 bases from V and 5 bases from J, with 8 bases between. CDR3 in amino acids: CATSRDRIDQPQHF. As DNA, the CDR3 is TGTGCCACCAGCAGAGATCGTATTGATCAGCCCCAGCATTTT.

This chain links TRBV11-1 with TRBJ1-6; D is uncertain. Germline lookup yields CDR1 SGHAT and CDR2 FQDESV (reference sequence). This CDR3 region has 18 residues. Between the trimmed V and J ends, which lost 2 bases and 0 bases, there was a span of 14 bases. CDR3 DNA sequence: TGTGCCAGCAGCTTAATAACGTCAGCGAGCTCCTATAATTCACCCCTCCACTTT. Protein product: CASSLITSASSYNSPLHF.

This chain joins TRBV30 and TRBJ2-5, with D possibly matching TRBD1 (5 bases). Germline CDR1 GTSNPN, CDR2 SVGIG (reference sequence). V was cut by 2 bases and J by 5 bases, with 21 bases left in between. The CDR3 contains 16 residues. DNA of the CDR3: TGTGCCTGGAGTCCTCTCGCCGACAGTCTACGGGAGACCCAGTACTTC. As protein: CAWSPLADSLRETQYF.

This chain joins TRBV5-6 and TRBJ2-1, with D possibly matching TRBD2 (6 bases). Deletions cut 4 bases from V and 0 bases from J, with 14 bases between. CDR3 size: 16 residues. Germline V lookup: CDR1 SGHDT, CDR2 YYEEEE. Here the CDR3 DNA reads TGTGCCAGCAGCCCCTTCGGGACTCTCTCCTACAATGAGCAGTTCTTC. This sequence encodes CASSPFGTLSYNEQFF.

The chain recombines TRBV6-4 with TRBJ2-3, with TRBD1 as a possible D gene (6 bases). V was clipped by 2 bases and J by 6 bases, with 12 bases between them. CDR3 length: 14 amino acids. CDR1 and CDR2 from the germline V gene are MRHNA and SNTAGT. The DNA of the CDR3 is TGTGCCAGCAGTGACGCCGCAGGGGTTGATACGCAGTATTTT. Protein: CASSDAAGVDTQYF.

The V gene is TRBV7-2, the J gene TRBJ2-1, with TRBD2 identical over 9 bases. The CDR3 is made up of 17 amino acids. The V gene end was trimmed by 0 bases and the J gene end by 1 base; junction bases not matched to a gene: 4. The V gene's germline CDR1 is SGHTA and CDR2 FQGNSA. CDR3 sequence (DNA): TGTGCCAGCAGCTTAGCTTCTGCGGGGGGGTCCTACAATGAGCAGTTCTTC. This encodes CASSLASAGGSYNEQFF.

This rearrangement joins TRBV6-5 to TRBJ2-3; possible D gene TRBD1, 6 bases. V lost 4 bases, J lost 2 bases, and 16 bases lay in between. Looked up from germline, CDR1 is MNHEY and CDR2 is SVGAGI. This CDR3 is 16 amino acids long. In nucleotides, the CDR3 is TGTGCCAGCAGTTTTCCATCTGGACAGCCCACAGATACGCAGTATTTT. Its protein product is CASSFPSGQPTDTQYF.

The CDR3 nucleotides read TGTGCCATCAGTGATGGGGAGGGTCGGTATGGCTACACCTTC. Translated, it gives CAISDGEGRYGYTF. This chain connects TRBV10-3 to TRBJ1-2; D remains ambiguous. V was pared by 3 bases and J by 5 bases, with 13 bases between. The CDR3 loop spans 14 amino acids. Germline V gene lookup returns CDR1 ENHRY and CDR2 SYGVKD.

The rearrangement links TRBV6-5 to TRBJ1-3; 8 bases match TRBD1. V lost 6 bases, J lost 0 bases, and 4 bases stayed unmatched. Per the germline V gene, CDR1 is MNHEY and CDR2 is SVGAGI. CDR3 size: 15 residues. In DNA form, the CDR3 reads TGTGCCAGCAGCATAGACAGGGGCTCTGGAAACACCATATATTTT. This sequence encodes CASSIDRGSGNTIYF.

V and J are TRBV6-1 and TRBJ2-7; D might be TRBD2 (5 bases). Trimming removed 1 base at V and 0 bases at J, with 10 bases between. Germline V gene lookup returns CDR1 MNHNS and CDR2 SASEGT. This CDR3 has 15 residues. Here the CDR3 DNA reads TGTGCCAGCAGTGAAGGGCGGGTGAGCTCCTACGAGCAGTACTTC. It translates to CASSEGRVSSYEQYF.

V usage is TRBV5-1 and J usage is TRBJ2-1, with 9 positions matching TRBD2. J gave up 9 bases and V 0 bases, and 4 bases lay outside the gene matches. This CDR3 has 14 residues. Per the germline V gene, CDR1 is SGHRS and CDR2 is YFSETQ. The CDR3 reads CASSLDSGSGEQFF. The CDR3 DNA is TGCGCCAGCAGCTTGGATAGCGGGAGCGGTGAGCAGTTCTTC.

V gene TRBV5-6 combines with J gene TRBJ2-5; D is undetermined. The germline V gene has CDR1 SGHDT and CDR2 YYEEEE. The length of the CDR3 is 15 residues. With 0 bases removed from V and 1 base from J, the gap between germline ends came to 10 bases. CDR3 bases: TGTGCCAGCAGCTTGGCGTTTATGACCCAAGAGACCCAGTACTTC. This encodes CASSLAFMTQETQYF.

The chain carries TRBV28 and TRBJ2-3, with 13 bases aligning to TRBD2. V gave up 4 bases and J gave up 4 bases; unmatched junction bases: 8. In germline, CDR1 is MDHEN, CDR2 SYDVKM. There are 17 residues in the CDR3. CDR3 sequence: CASSSGLAGVAADTQYF. As DNA, the CDR3 is TGTGCCAGCAGTTCTGGACTAGCGGGGGTTGCTGCAGATACGCAGTATTTT. The complete variable domain, with remaining parts taken from reference TRBV28 and TRBJ2-3, reads DVKVTQSSRYLVKRTGEKVFLECVQDMDHENMFWYRQDPGLGLRLIYFSYDVKMKEKGDIPEGYSVSREKKERFSLILESASTNQTSMYLCASSSGLAGVAADTQYFGPGTRLTVL.

The V and J genes are TRBV7-9 and TRBJ2-5; 10 bases align to TRBD1. This CDR3 has 14 amino acids. Germline values: CDR1 SEHNR, CDR2 FQNEAQ (reference sequence). The V segment lost 1 base and the J segment 7 bases; nucleotides outside the gene matches: 3. This CDR3 reads CASSLVGQGGTQYF. DNA for the CDR3: TGTGCCAGCAGCTTAGTAGGACAGGGGGGGACCCAGTACTTC.

The V gene is TRBV19, the J gene TRBJ2-5; 10 bases match TRBD1. The trim removed 3 bases at V and 1 base at J, leaving 8 bases unmatched. In germline, CDR1 is LNHDA, CDR2 SQIVND (reference sequence). The CDR3 runs 17 residues. CDR3 DNA sequence: TGTGCCAGTAGTATGATTCCGGGACAGGGGATCCAAGAGACCCAGTACTTC. This translates into CASSMIPGQGIQETQYF.